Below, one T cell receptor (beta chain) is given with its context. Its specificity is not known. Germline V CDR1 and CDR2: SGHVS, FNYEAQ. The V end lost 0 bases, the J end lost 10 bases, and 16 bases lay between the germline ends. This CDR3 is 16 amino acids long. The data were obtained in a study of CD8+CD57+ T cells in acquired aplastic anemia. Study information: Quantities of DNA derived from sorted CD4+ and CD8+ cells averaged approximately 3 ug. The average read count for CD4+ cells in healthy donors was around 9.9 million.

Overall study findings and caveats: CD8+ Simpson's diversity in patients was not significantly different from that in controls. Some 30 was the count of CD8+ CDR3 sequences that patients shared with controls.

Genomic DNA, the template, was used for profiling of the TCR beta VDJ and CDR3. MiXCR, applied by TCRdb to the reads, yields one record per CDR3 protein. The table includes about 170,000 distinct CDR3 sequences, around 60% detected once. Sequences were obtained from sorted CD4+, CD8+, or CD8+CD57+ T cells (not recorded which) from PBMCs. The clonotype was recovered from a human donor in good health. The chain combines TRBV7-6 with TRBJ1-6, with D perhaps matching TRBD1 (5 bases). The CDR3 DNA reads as TGTGCCAGCAGCTTAGCGGGGCAGGGCGTCGGGTCACCCCTCCACTTT. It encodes CASSLAGQGVGSPLHF.